These T cell receptor beta chains were read from a single sample in a study of beta chain features in type 1 diabetes. Profiled with immunoSEQ multiplex PCR; TCRdb holds only in-frame clones, not every one. The table lists 860,000 or so clones, roughly 15% of them singletons, with 0.02% to 0.025% in the top ten. The sample comprised naive CD4+ T cells from blood. The receptors originated from a woman aged 18-30 years in good health. CDR3s include the opening cysteine and the closing phenylalanine or tryptophan. The D gene is left open where the match is weak. Part of the rows lack a size; the others show once, few, many or a class for expanded clones.

D	size	V	J	CDR3	DNA
TRBD1	-	TRBV4-2	TRBJ2-5	CASSPQDGLDRGAQYF	TGTGCCAGCAGCCCTCAAGATGGGTTGGACAGGGGAGCCCAGTACTTC
-	-	TRBV7-9	TRBJ2-7	CASSLGSTTVYEQYF	TGTGCCAGCAGCTTAGGTTCTACGACAGTCTACGAACAGTACTTC
TRBD2	-	TRBV5-1	TRBJ2-1	CASSPSGNGVGEQFF	TGCGCCAGCAGCCCTAGCGGGAACGGCGTGGGTGAGCAGTTCTTC
-	few	TRBV11-2	TRBJ2-1	CASSIHSKGNNEQFF	TGTGCCAGCAGCATTCATAGTAAAGGCAACAATGAGCAGTTCTTC
-	-	TRBV6-5	TRBJ1-1	CASSKHMDQLEAFF	TGTGCCAGCAGTAAACACATGGACCAACTAGAAGCTTTCTTT
TRBD1	few	TRBV10-3	TRBJ1-4	CATGTGGSEKLFF	TGTGCCACCGGGACAGGGGGAAGTGAAAAACTGTTTTTT
TRBD1	-	TRBV7-6	TRBJ1-3	CASSWGQGASGNTIYF	TGTGCCAGCAGCTGGGGACAGGGGGCCTCTGGAAACACCATATATTTT
-	few	TRBV19	TRBJ2-1	CASRTEVLSSPMFF	TGTGCCAGTAGGACCGAGGTCCTGAGTAGCCCCATGTTCTTC
-	-	TRBV19	TRBJ2-1	CASSPRTVDNEQFF	TGTGCCAGTAGTCCCCGGACGGTTGACAATGAGCAGTTCTTC
-	-	TRBV6-1	TRBJ1-1	CASSLNIAEAFF	TGTGCCAGCAGCCTTAATATCGCTGAAGCTTTCTTT
-	few	TRBV29-1	TRBJ2-5	CSVEEAETQYF	TGCAGCGTTGAAGAGGCAGAGACCCAGTACTTC
TRBD1	-	TRBV10-3	TRBJ1-1	CAIGEGQQNTEAFF	TGTGCCATCGGAGAGGGACAGCAGAACACTGAAGCTTTCTTT
TRBD1	few	TRBV5-6	TRBJ2-7	CASSLENRGYEQYF	TGTGCCAGCAGCTTGGAGAACAGGGGTTACGAGCAGTACTTC
-	-	TRBV7-9	TRBJ2-7	CASSLGPEAYEQYF	TGTGCCAGCAGCTTAGGACCCGAAGCCTACGAGCAGTACTTC
-	-	TRBV19	TRBJ2-3	CASSISLTYSGRDTQYF	TGTGCCAGTAGTATCTCCCTGACTTACTCGGGGAGAGATACGCAGTATTTT
-	few	TRBV20-1	TRBJ1-1	CSAPESLGAFF	TGCAGTGCTCCGGAGTCCCTTGGAGCTTTCTTT
TRBD2	few	TRBV4-2	TRBJ2-2	CASSLNPGTSGDLNTGELFF	TGTGCCAGCAGCCTCAACCCGGGGACTAGCGGAGATCTGAACACCGGGGAGCTGTTTTTT
-	-	TRBV5-6	TRBJ1-1	CASSSTENTEAFF	TGTGCCAGCAGCTCGACAGAGAACACTGAAGCTTTCTTT
TRBD1	-	TRBV7-2	TRBJ2-1	CASSADRGMYEQFF	TGTGCCAGCAGCGCGGACAGGGGGATGTATGAGCAGTTCTTC
-	-	TRBV19	TRBJ2-1	CASSTRFVEGAYNEQFF	TGTGCCAGTAGTACCCGCTTTGTGGAAGGGGCCTACAATGAGCAGTTCTTC
-	-	TRBV6-4	TRBJ1-1	CASNRDNDTEAFF	TGTGCCAGCAACAGGGACAATGACACTGAAGCTTTCTTT
-	few	TRBV20-1	TRBJ2-3	CAGFGTDTQYF	TGCGCGGGATTCGGGACAGATACGCAGTATTTT
-	few	TRBV27	TRBJ2-5	CASSARTHRETQYF	TGTGCCAGCAGTGCACGGACTCACAGGGAGACCCAGTACTTC
-	-	TRBV28	TRBJ2-5	CASSLIQGSETQYF	TGTGCCAGCAGTTTAATTCAGGGTTCAGAGACCCAGTACTTC